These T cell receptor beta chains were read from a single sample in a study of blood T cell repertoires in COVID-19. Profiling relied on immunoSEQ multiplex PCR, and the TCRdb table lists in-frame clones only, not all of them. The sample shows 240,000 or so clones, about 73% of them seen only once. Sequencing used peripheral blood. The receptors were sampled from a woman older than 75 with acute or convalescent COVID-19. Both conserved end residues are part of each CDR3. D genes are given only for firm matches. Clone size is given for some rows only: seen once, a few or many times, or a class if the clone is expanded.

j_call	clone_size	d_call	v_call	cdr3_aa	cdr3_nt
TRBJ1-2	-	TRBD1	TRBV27	CASSNTGTVIYGYTF	TGTGCCAGCAGTAACACCGGGACAGTCATCTATGGCTACACCTTC
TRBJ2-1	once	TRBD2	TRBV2	CASSERTSGSWGNEQFF	TGTGCCAGCAGTGAGAGGACTAGCGGGAGTTGGGGCAATGAGCAGTTCTTC
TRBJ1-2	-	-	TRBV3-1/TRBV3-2	CASSRQSNYGYTF	TGTGCCAGCAGCCGACAGTCTAACTATGGCTACACCTTC
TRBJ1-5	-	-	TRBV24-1	CATSDLSAGASNQPQHF	TGTGCCACCAGTGATTTGTCGGCAGGGGCGAGCAATCAGCCCCAGCATTTT
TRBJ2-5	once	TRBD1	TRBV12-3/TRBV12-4	CASAGTVWETQYF	TGTGCCAGCGCTGGGACAGTCTGGGAGACCCAGTACTTC
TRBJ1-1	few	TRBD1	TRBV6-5	CASSDRVGTEAFF	TGTGCCAGCAGCGACAGGGTAGGCACTGAAGCTTTCTTT
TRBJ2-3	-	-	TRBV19	CATKSYSTDTQYF	TGTGCCACGAAGTCCTATAGCACAGATACGCAGTATTTT
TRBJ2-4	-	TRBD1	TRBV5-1	CASSPRDRLAKNIQYF	TGCGCCAGCAGCCCCAGGGACAGACTTGCCAAAAACATTCAGTACTTC
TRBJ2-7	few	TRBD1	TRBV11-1	CASSPRTGNYEQYF	TGTGCCAGCAGCCCGAGGACAGGGAACTACGAGCAGTACTTC
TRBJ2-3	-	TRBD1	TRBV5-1	CASSLGQGSVDTQYF	TGCGCCAGCAGCTTGGGACAGGGGTCGGTGGATACGCAGTATTTT
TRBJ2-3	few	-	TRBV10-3	CAISGVGTSDTQYF	TGTGCCATCAGTGGGGTCGGGACTTCAGATACGCAGTATTTT
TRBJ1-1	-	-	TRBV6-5	CASRIYPGLPGEAFF	TGTGCCAGCAGAATCTATCCGGGACTGCCGGGAGAAGCTTTCTTT
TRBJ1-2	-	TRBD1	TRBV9	CASSSGQGNSYTF	TGTGCCAGCAGCAGCGGACAGGGTAACAGCTACACCTTC
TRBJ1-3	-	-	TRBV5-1	CASTKDRGNTIYF	TGCGCCAGTACAAAAGACAGGGGAAACACCATATATTTT
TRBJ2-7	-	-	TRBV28	CASSSPAGLRYEQYF	TGTGCCAGCAGCTCCCCGGCAGGGTTGAGATACGAGCAGTACTTC
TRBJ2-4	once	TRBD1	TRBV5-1	CASSDKTGVNIQYF	TGCGCCAGCAGCGACAAGACAGGGGTGAACATTCAGTACTTC
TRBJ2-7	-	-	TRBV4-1	CASSPAVVGGEQYF	TGCGCCAGCAGCCCAGCTGTAGTCGGGGGAGAGCAGTACTTC
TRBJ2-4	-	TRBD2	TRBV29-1	CSVDRPSGSKNIQYF	TGCAGCGTTGACAGGCCTAGCGGTTCGAAAAACATTCAGTACTTC
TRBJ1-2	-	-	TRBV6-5	CASSSTGNTNYGYTF	TGTGCCAGCAGCTCTACAGGAAATACTAACTATGGCTACACCTTC
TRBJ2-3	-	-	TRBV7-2	CASSPLGDTQYF	TGTGCCAGCAGCCCACTAGGAGATACGCAGTATTTT
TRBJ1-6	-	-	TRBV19	CASSARPGQSSYNSPLHF	TGTGCCAGTAGTGCCCGACCGGGACAAAGCTCCTATAATTCACCCCTCCACTTT
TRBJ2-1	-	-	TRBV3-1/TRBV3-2	CASSQVGEGGYNEQFF	TGTGCCAGCAGCCAAGTTGGGGAGGGGGGTTACAATGAGCAGTTCTTC
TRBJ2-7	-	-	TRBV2	CASRGLEGSEQYF	TGTGCCAGCAGGGGTTTAGAGGGAAGCGAGCAGTACTTC
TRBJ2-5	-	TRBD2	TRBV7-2	CASSLRLAGGRQETQYF	TGTGCCAGCAGCTTAAGACTAGCGGGGGGGCGTCAGGAGACCCAGTACTTC
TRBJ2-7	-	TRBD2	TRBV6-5	CASRGTSGRVREQYF	TGTGCCAGCAGGGGGACTAGCGGGAGGGTCCGCGAGCAGTACTTC
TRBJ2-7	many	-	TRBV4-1	CASSQDPVSYEQYF	TGCGCCAGCAGCCAAGACCCGGTCTCCTACGAGCAGTACTTC
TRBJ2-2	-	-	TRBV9	CASSVVPGTMGTGELFF	TGTGCCAGCAGCGTAGTTCCAGGGACAATGGGCACCGGGGAGCTGTTTTTT
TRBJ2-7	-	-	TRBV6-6	CASSLSSYEQYF	TGTGCCAGCAGCCTGAGCTCCTACGAGCAGTACTTC
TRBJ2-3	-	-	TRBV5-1	CASSLPSRSGADTQYF	TGCGCCAGCAGCCTACCCTCACGGTCAGGGGCAGATACGCAGTATTTT
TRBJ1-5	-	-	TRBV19	CASRPGDQPQHF	TGTGCCAGTCGCCCCGGGGATCAGCCCCAGCATTTT
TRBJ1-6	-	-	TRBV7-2	CASSLGAGFTYNSPLHF	TGTGCCAGCAGCTTAGGGGCAGGGTTTACCTATAATTCACCCCTCCACTTT
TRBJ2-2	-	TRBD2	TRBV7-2	CASSLKSTSGGHPRVF	TGTGCCAGCAGCCTCAAGTCTACTAGCGGGGGGCACCCCCGGGTTTTT
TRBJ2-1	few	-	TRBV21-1	CASSKGGPPGPNEQFF	TGTGCCAGCAGCAAAGGCGGGCCGCCTGGACCCAATGAGCAGTTCTTC
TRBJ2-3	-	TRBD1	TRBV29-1	CSVVDRASTDTQYF	TGCAGCGTTGTGGACAGGGCAAGCACAGATACGCAGTATTTT
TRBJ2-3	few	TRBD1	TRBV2	CASSETGSLRDTQYF	TGTGCCAGCAGCGAGACAGGGTCCCTCCGGGATACGCAGTATTTT
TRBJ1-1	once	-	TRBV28	CASSRGIAFF	TGTGCCAGCAGCCGGGGGATAGCTTTCTTT
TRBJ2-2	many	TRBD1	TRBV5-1	CASSFSAGGQSGELFF	TGCGCCAGCAGCTTTAGTGCAGGGGGACAGTCCGGGGAGCTGTTTTTT
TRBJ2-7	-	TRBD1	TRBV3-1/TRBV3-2	CASSPTGQANYEQYF	TGTGCCAGCAGCCCTACGGGACAGGCCAACTACGAGCAGTACTTC
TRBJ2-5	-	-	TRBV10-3	CAISELETQYF	TGTGCCATCAGTGAGCTGGAGACCCAGTACTTC
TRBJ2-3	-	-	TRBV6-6	CASSGQYPSTDTQYF	TGTGCCAGCAGTGGCCAATACCCAAGCACAGATACGCAGTATTTT
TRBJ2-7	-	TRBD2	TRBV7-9	CASSSPRGERESRYYEQYF	TGTGCCAGCAGCTCCCCTCGAGGGGAGCGGGAGAGTAGATACTACGAGCAGTACTTC
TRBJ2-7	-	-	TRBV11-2	CASSAGLYEQYF	TGTGCCAGCAGCGCGGGACTCTACGAGCAGTACTTC
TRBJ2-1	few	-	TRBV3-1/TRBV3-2	CASSQDPRKGGVYNEQFF	TGTGCCAGCAGCCAAGACCCTCGGAAAGGGGGAGTCTACAATGAGCAGTTCTTC
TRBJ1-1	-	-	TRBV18	CASSPASDTEAFF	TGTGCCAGCTCACCCGCGAGTGACACTGAAGCTTTCTTT
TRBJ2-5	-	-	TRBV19	CASSIGRGETQYF	TGTGCCAGTAGTATCGGGCGGGGAGAGACCCAGTACTTC
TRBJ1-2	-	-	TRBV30	CAWSALILNDTSSNYGYTF	TGTGCCTGGAGTGCCCTTATTTTAAACGACACTTCCTCTAACTATGGCTACACCTTC
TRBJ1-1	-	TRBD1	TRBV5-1	CASSRTGTGGQGTEAFF	TGCGCCAGCAGCCGTACCGGGACAGGGGGCCAGGGCACTGAAGCTTTCTTT
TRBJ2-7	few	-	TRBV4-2	CASSQGWDSSYEQYF	TGTGCCAGCAGCCAAGGGTGGGACTCGTCCTACGAGCAGTACTTC
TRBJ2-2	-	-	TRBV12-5	CASGLAGGATGELFF	TGTGCTAGTGGCCTCGCTGGGGGGGCGACCGGGGAGCTGTTTTTT
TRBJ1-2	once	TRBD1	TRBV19	CASSSDRVNYGYTF	TGTGCCAGTAGTTCGGACAGGGTCAACTATGGCTACACCTTC
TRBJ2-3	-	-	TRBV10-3	CAISEGATYSDTQYF	TGTGCCATCAGTGAGGGCGCGACATATTCTGATACGCAGTATTTT
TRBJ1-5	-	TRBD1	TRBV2	CASRRDRDQPQHF	TGTGCCAGCAGGAGGGACAGGGATCAGCCCCAGCATTTT